The present TCR beta chain was sequenced within a study of cytomegalovirus exposure and HLA in healthy donors. Study-wide points: Fewer N-insertions (relative to the 666-donor mean) were reportedly seen in an Asian-associated ancestry cluster in a later analysis.

Notes on this clone: What it binds is unknown.

This CDR3 comprises 14 residues. Trimming at V came to 4 bases and at J to 3 bases, leaving 4 bases not matched to a gene. Germline loops: CDR1 GTSNPN, CDR2 SVGIG (reference sequence). Vbeta (60) and Jbeta (13) primers were used in the PCR. Using immunoSEQ multiplex PCR, the repertoire was profiled, and TCRdb retains in-frame clones only, with some absent. Of roughly 89,000 clones listed, around 74% are singletons. This receptor was identified in a young man in good health and CMV-seropositive. The sample taken for sequencing was PBMCs. The V and J genes are TRBV30 and TRBJ2-1; 9 bases map to TRBD1. Written as DNA, the CDR3 is TGTGCCTGGAATCCGGGACAGGGCTACAATGAGCAGTTCTTC. Translated, it gives CAWNPGQGYNEQFF. Based on the CDR3 plus reference TRBV30 and TRBJ2-1, the full variable domain is SQTIHQWPATLVQPVGSPLSLECTVEGTSNPNLYWYRQAAGRGLQLLFYSVGIGQISSEVPQNLSASRPQDRQFILSSKKLLLSDSGFYLCAWNPGQGYNEQFFGPGTRLTVL.